The sequence of this T cell receptor beta chain was determined in a study of blood T cell repertoires in COVID-19 (dated by TCRdb to between 2020 and 2021). Looking at the study overall: Samples covering the acute and convalescent phases of COVID-19 were provided by collaborators in the United States, Italy and Spain. Subjects who had been exposed to COVID-19, were actively infected with it, or had recovered from it provided the deeply sampled blood TCRbeta repertoires that made up the dataset. The sample metadata nearly always contained a de-identified subject ID, COVID-19 status, age in years and sex. The repertoires were made available in a free public database intended to serve as a resource for research on the immune response to SARS-CoV-2. The prospective study material was composed of cDNA or gDNA derived from T cells, B-cell-depleted T cells, or PBMCs. Where HLA class I and class II types were available, the types were taken from metadata supplied by the sample provider, not from assay-based typing. The samples were drawn from two sources: the first 160 participants of the ongoing ImmuneRACE study, and 1,000 to 1,500 subjects contributed by 6 global collaborators. On the study overall, not on this receptor specifically: The amount of clinical and demographic metadata varied by source and participant and was provided uncurated.

Collaborating institutions collected whole blood in K2EDTA tubes following their own protocols. For TCRbeta analysis, collaborator samples were shipped as frozen whole blood, as isolated PBMCs, or as DNA extracted from either sample type. In the case of this clone: Its antigen has not been determined. No per-base quality is available; no much larger clone lies one base away.

The immunoSEQ Assay, a bias-controlled multiplex PCR, was used to amplify TCRbeta CDR3 regions from genomic DNA. The published analysis was carried out like this. Nucleated cell counts per sample were estimated from amplification of reference gene primers within the assay. To quantify the absolute abundance of each unique TCRbeta CDR3 rearrangement, sequence reads were collapsed and filtered. For each sample, productive Simpson clonality was calculated as the square root of Simpson's diversity index across productive rearrangements. TCRdb's version of the immuneACCESS table is confined to in-frame rearrangements and falls short of the full clone set. An unresolved V gene accounts for under half of the shortfall where checked; the remainder is of unknown origin. V, J and clone size are taken as reported in that table, and D and trimming were inferred from the DNA itself. This sample has 9,000 to 13,000 clones in its table, and about 89% of those were observed once. The ten top clones hold approximately 6% of the sample.

The CDR3 spans 16 residues, from the cysteine through the phenylalanine. Only the CDR3 DNA stays, 48 bases, in frame from base 1. After removal of 1 base from V and 3 bases from J, the junction retains 7 bases not matched to a gene. The CDR1 and CDR2 encoded by the germline V gene are SNHLY and FYNNEI. This clonotype was sampled from a human donor in a cohort sampled during active COVID-19. Sequenced: peripheral blood. The chain employs TRBV2 and TRBJ1-1, and 8 bases in between align with TRBD1. This receptor carries the CDR3 CASSEDPGGGYTEAFF. The DNA sequence reads TGTGCCAGCAGTGAAGATCCAGGGGGCGGGTACACTGAAGCTTTCTTT.